This entry is about one T cell receptor (beta chain). What it binds is not known. The DNA is omitted, as the CDR3 cannot be located on it reliably, and the CDR3 follows TCRdb's listing. Treg sorting used a CD4+CD25+CD127-/low gate. Semi-nested PCR with Nested Universal Primer A followed constant-region reverse priming of full-length variable regions. TCRdb re-called the 5' RACE reads through MiXCR, storing one row per CDR3 protein. The sample lists about 10,000 distinct CDR3 sequences; about a quarter were seen once. Study conclusions and caveats: Tumor-infiltrating Treg TCR alpha and beta sequences overlapped most with tumor naive CD4+ T cells, then blood naive. Tumor memory CD4+ T cell TCR gene usage was found to cluster with blood and lymph node memory CD4+ cells and with lymph node naive CD4+ cells.

The CDR3 length is 17 residues, termini included. CDR1 is SGHRS and CDR2 is YFSETQ in the germline V gene. The clonotype was recovered from a female donor with breast cancer. The material sequenced was Tregs sorted from blood. The V call is TRBV5-1, the J call TRBJ1-1; TRBD1 is taken as the D call from the table, unchecked against the DNA. This chain's CDR3 is CASTLEGQGYVGTGASF.